Listed below are T cell receptor beta chains from one sample, sequenced in a study of CD4 T cells in relation to SARS-CoV-2 and coronaviruses. Libraries were prepared by immunoSEQ multiplex PCR; TCRdb keeps only in-frame clonotypes and omits some of them. The sample records 15,000 to 25,000 clones, around four fifths being singletons. These receptors have no identified antigens. Sequencing was performed on CD4+ T cells from PBMCs, cultured in vitro. The receptors derive from a human donor in good health. Both conserved end residues are part of each CDR3. The D gene is left open where the match is weak. The size entry is marked missing in some rows and otherwise reads once, few, many or a size class.

J: TRBJ2-3
D: -
size: once
V: TRBV2
length: 16
CDR3: CASSDLSWRSTDTQYF
DNA: TGTGCCAGCAGTGATCTGTCTTGGCGAAGCACAGATACGCAGTATTTT

J: TRBJ2-2
D: -
size: -
V: TRBV11-2
length: 12
CDR3: CASSPREGELFF
DNA: TGTGCCAGCAGCCCCCGAGAGGGGGAGCTGTTTTTT

J: TRBJ2-1
D: -
size: once
V: TRBV4-3
length: 16
CDR3: CASSQDRGTRGGRQFF
DNA: TGCGCCAGCAGCCAAGACCGGGGGACCAGGGGAGGGCGGCAGTTCTTC

J: TRBJ2-1
D: -
size: -
V: TRBV7-2
length: 15
CDR3: CASSLARSSYNEQFF
DNA: TGTGCCAGCAGCTTAGCGAGGTCCTCCTACAATGAGCAGTTCTTC

J: TRBJ2-7
D: -
size: -
V: TRBV6-2/TRBV6-3
length: 14
CDR3: CASSLRPSSYEQYF
DNA: TGTGCCAGCAGTCTGAGACCGAGCTCCTACGAGCAGTACTTC

J: TRBJ2-5
D: TRBD1
size: -
V: TRBV18
length: 14
CDR3: CASSPPWTGETQYF
DNA: TGTGCCAGCTCACCACCGTGGACAGGGGAGACCCAGTACTTC

J: TRBJ2-5
D: TRBD1
size: -
V: TRBV11-3
length: 15
CDR3: CASSLGRDRVETQYF
DNA: TGTGCCAGCAGCTTAGGCCGGGACAGGGTGGAGACCCAGTACTTC

J: TRBJ2-7
D: -
size: -
V: TRBV7-2
length: 16
CDR3: CASSRDSGGTSEEQYF
DNA: TGTGCCAGCAGCCGGGACTCCGGAGGGACCTCTGAAGAGCAGTACTTC

J: TRBJ1-2
D: -
size: few
V: TRBV3-1/TRBV3-2
length: 15
CDR3: CASSQSRVTKGGYTF
DNA: TGTGCCAGCAGCCAATCGCGGGTTACGAAGGGAGGCTACACCTTC

J: TRBJ2-3
D: TRBD2
size: -
V: TRBV11-2
length: 16
CDR3: CASSLIGGESTDTQYF
DNA: TGTGCCAGCAGCTTAATCGGGGGGGAAAGCACAGATACGCAGTATTTT

J: TRBJ1-1
D: -
size: -
V: TRBV9
length: 15
CDR3: CASSVASQGTHEAFF
DNA: TGTGCCAGCAGCGTAGCTAGCCAGGGGACCCATGAAGCTTTCTTT

J: TRBJ2-3
D: -
size: -
V: TRBV7-2
length: 14
CDR3: CASSLDRLTDTQYF
DNA: TGTGCCAGCAGCTTAGACAGATTAACAGATACGCAGTATTTT

J: TRBJ2-5
D: -
size: -
V: TRBV9
length: 16
CDR3: CASSVAGWGRKETQYF
DNA: TGTGCCAGCAGCGTAGCCGGATGGGGCAGGAAAGAGACCCAGTACTTC

J: TRBJ1-3
D: -
size: -
V: TRBV18
length: 14
CDR3: CASSPPGSGNTIYF
DNA: TGTGCCAGCTCACCACCCGGCTCTGGAAACACCATATATTTT

J: TRBJ1-5
D: TRBD1
size: few
V: TRBV6-2/TRBV6-3
length: 14
CDR3: CASSPVGDSQPQHF
DNA: TGTGCCAGCAGTCCAGTGGGGGACAGTCAGCCCCAGCATTTT

J: TRBJ1-1
D: -
size: -
V: TRBV18
length: 15
CDR3: CASSPPVAKNTEAFF
DNA: TGTGCCAGCTCACCACCCGTAGCCAAAAACACTGAAGCTTTCTTT

J: TRBJ2-3
D: -
size: -
V: TRBV6-1
length: 15
CDR3: CASSEPGANADTQYF
DNA: TGTGCCAGCAGTGAACCGGGAGCGAACGCAGATACGCAGTATTTT

J: TRBJ2-2
D: -
size: -
V: TRBV7-9
length: 14
CDR3: CASSLTQAIGELFF
DNA: TGTGCCAGCAGCTTAACCCAGGCAATCGGGGAGCTGTTTTTT

J: TRBJ2-7
D: TRBD1
size: -
V: TRBV6-5
length: 14
CDR3: CASRLTGGIYEQYF
DNA: TGTGCCAGCAGGTTGACAGGGGGCATCTACGAGCAGTACTTC

J: TRBJ1-5
D: -
size: once
V: TRBV5-3
length: 17
CDR3: CARSVRPPPESNQPQHF
DNA: TGTGCCAGAAGCGTCAGGCCACCGCCGGAGAGCAATCAGCCCCAGCATTTT

J: TRBJ2-3
D: TRBD1
size: -
V: TRBV7-9
length: 16
CDR3: CASSLGTGGRTDTQYF
DNA: TGTGCCAGCAGCCTAGGGACAGGGGGCCGCACAGATACGCAGTATTTT

J: TRBJ2-7
D: TRBD2
size: -
V: TRBV7-2
length: 15
CDR3: CASRLRTSGSYEQYF
DNA: TGTGCCAGCAGACTACGGACTAGCGGGAGTTACGAGCAGTACTTC

J: TRBJ2-7
D: -
size: -
V: TRBV6-2/TRBV6-3
length: 13
CDR3: CASSFSTAYEQYF
DNA: TGTGCCAGCAGTTTTAGTACAGCCTACGAGCAGTACTTC

J: TRBJ1-3
D: -
size: -
V: TRBV12-3/TRBV12-4
length: 12
CDR3: CASTNSGNTIYF
DNA: TGTGCCAGCACCAACTCTGGAAACACCATATATTTT

J: TRBJ1-3
D: -
size: -
V: TRBV7-9
length: 15
CDR3: CASSLMASSGNTIYF
DNA: TGTGCCAGCAGCTTAATGGCAAGCAGTGGAAACACCATATATTTT

J: TRBJ2-1
D: -
size: -
V: TRBV9
length: 13
CDR3: CASSVDRNNEQFF
DNA: TGTGCCAGCAGCGTAGACAGAAATAATGAGCAGTTCTTC

J: TRBJ2-1
D: TRBD1
size: once
V: TRBV6-9
length: 16
CDR3: CASSYGDRGEANEQFF
DNA: TGTGCCAGCAGTTATGGGGACAGGGGAGAGGCCAATGAGCAGTTCTTC

J: TRBJ2-2
D: -
size: few
V: TRBV7-2
length: 13
CDR3: CASSLAPPGELFF
DNA: TGTGCCAGCAGCTTAGCGCCTCCCGGGGAGCTGTTTTTT

J: TRBJ1-4
D: TRBD1
size: -
V: TRBV7-9
length: 15
CDR3: CASSLGQGLGEKLFF
DNA: TGTGCCAGCAGCCTCGGACAGGGCTTAGGGGAAAAACTGTTTTTT

J: TRBJ1-4
D: TRBD1
size: -
V: TRBV5-1
length: 16
CDR3: CASSFAGTENEEKLFF
DNA: TGCGCCAGCAGCTTCGCCGGGACAGAGAATGAAGAAAAACTGTTTTTT

J: TRBJ2-2
D: TRBD2
size: -
V: TRBV5-1
length: 15
CDR3: CASTLLAGDTGELFF
DNA: TGCGCCAGCACCCTCCTAGCGGGGGACACCGGGGAGCTGTTTTTT

J: TRBJ1-1
D: -
size: -
V: TRBV10-1
length: 15
CDR3: CASGLGSGMNTEAFF
DNA: TGCGCCAGCGGGCTGGGCAGTGGAATGAACACTGAAGCTTTCTTT

J: TRBJ1-2
D: TRBD1
size: -
V: TRBV18
length: 16
CDR3: CASSPPAPGQKFGYTF
DNA: TGTGCCAGCTCACCACCGGCCCCGGGACAGAAGTTTGGCTACACCTTC

J: TRBJ2-1
D: -
size: few
V: TRBV11-2
length: 18
CDR3: CASSSPIEWSVWVDEQFF
DNA: TGTGCCAGCAGCTCCCCAATTGAGTGGTCTGTGTGGGTCGATGAGCAGTTCTTC

J: TRBJ1-2
D: TRBD1
size: few
V: TRBV19
length: 13
CDR3: CASSGQVYYGYTF
DNA: TGTGCCAGTAGCGGACAGGTGTACTATGGCTACACCTTC

J: TRBJ1-6
D: -
size: few
V: TRBV18
length: 15
CDR3: CASSPSGGVDSPLHF
DNA: TGTGCCAGCTCACCTTCGGGGGGAGTCGATTCACCCCTCCACTTT

J: TRBJ2-2
D: TRBD1
size: -
V: TRBV5-4
length: 16
CDR3: CASSSAGTGNTGELFF
DNA: TGTGCCAGCAGCTCCGCCGGGACAGGGAACACCGGGGAGCTGTTTTTT

J: TRBJ1-2
D: -
size: -
V: TRBV2
length: 14
CDR3: CASSSIPNFYGYTF
DNA: TGTGCCAGCAGCTCCATCCCCAATTTCTATGGCTACACCTTC

J: TRBJ1-1
D: -
size: few
V: TRBV19
length: 13
CDR3: CASQPEGGTEAFF
DNA: TGTGCCAGCCAGCCCGAAGGAGGCACTGAAGCTTTCTTT

J: TRBJ2-7
D: TRBD1
size: few
V: TRBV5-1
length: 13
CDR3: CASSTDRVGEQYF
DNA: TGCGCCAGCAGCACGGACAGGGTGGGCGAGCAGTACTTC

J: TRBJ2-5
D: -
size: -
V: TRBV12-3/TRBV12-4
length: 13
CDR3: CASSLVLGETQYF
DNA: TGTGCCAGCAGTTTAGTACTAGGAGAGACCCAGTACTTC

J: TRBJ1-2
D: -
size: -
V: TRBV5-1
length: 13
CDR3: CASSAAGGHGYTF
DNA: TGCGCCAGCAGCGCTGCCGGCGGCCATGGCTACACCTTC

J: TRBJ2-1
D: -
size: -
V: TRBV7-6
length: 17
CDR3: CASSSGSFDAAYNEQFF
DNA: TGTGCCAGCAGCTCAGGGTCCTTTGACGCAGCCTACAATGAGCAGTTCTTC

J: TRBJ1-6
D: -
size: -
V: TRBV2
length: 14
CDR3: CASSLQAPNSPLHF
DNA: TGTGCCAGCAGCCTTCAAGCGCCGAATTCACCCCTCCACTTT

J: TRBJ1-4
D: -
size: -
V: TRBV12-2
length: 15
CDR3: CASRCSAATNEKLFF
DNA: TGTGCAAGTCGCTGTTCAGCTGCAACTAATGAAAAACTGTTTTTT

J: TRBJ1-2
D: TRBD1
size: -
V: TRBV7-8
length: 15
CDR3: CASSLSTGDVFGYTF
DNA: TGTGCCAGCAGCTTATCAACAGGGGACGTGTTTGGCTACACCTTC

J: TRBJ1-3
D: -
size: -
V: TRBV5-1
length: 16
CDR3: CASSLAGGNSGNTIYF
DNA: TGCGCCAGCAGCTTGGCCGGCGGAAACTCTGGAAACACCATATATTTT

J: TRBJ1-1
D: -
size: few
V: TRBV4-3
length: 14
CDR3: CASSQIGENTEAFF
DNA: TGCGCCAGCAGCCAAATCGGGGAGAACACTGAAGCTTTCTTT

J: TRBJ2-1
D: TRBD2
size: -
V: TRBV3-1/TRBV3-2
length: 14
CDR3: CASSPQRGPYEQFF
DNA: TGTGCCAGCAGCCCCCAGCGGGGCCCATATGAGCAGTTCTTC

J: TRBJ1-5
D: TRBD1
size: -
V: TRBV6-5
length: 15
CDR3: CASSYSTGGGQPQHF
DNA: TGTGCCAGCAGTTACTCGACAGGGGGCGGTCAGCCCCAGCATTTT

J: TRBJ1-1
D: -
size: -
V: TRBV11-2
length: 18
CDR3: CASSLSSGGARRYTEAFF
DNA: TGTGCCAGCAGCTTATCTTCCGGGGGCGCGAGAAGGTACACTGAAGCTTTCTTT

J: TRBJ1-2
D: -
size: -
V: TRBV7-9
length: 9
CDR3: CATVRGYTF
DNA: TGTGCCACAGTGCGGGGCTACACCTTC

J: TRBJ2-7
D: -
size: -
V: TRBV6-2/TRBV6-3
length: 13
CDR3: CASSYKQGGVQYF
DNA: TGTGCCAGCAGTTACAAACAGGGAGGTGTGCAGTACTTC

J: TRBJ2-3
D: TRBD2
size: -
V: TRBV2
length: 22
CDR3: CASSETRPSGTSGSRATDTQYF
DNA: TGTGCCAGCAGTGAAACGCGGCCCTCCGGGACTAGCGGGAGTCGGGCGACAGATACGCAGTATTTT

J: TRBJ1-2
D: -
size: -
V: TRBV29-1
length: 12
CDR3: CSVRGTNYGYTF
DNA: TGCAGCGTTAGAGGGACTAACTATGGCTACACCTTC

J: TRBJ2-1
D: -
size: -
V: TRBV19
length: 15
CDR3: CASSTTLVRYNEQFF
DNA: TGTGCCAGTAGTACGACCCTGGTCCGGTACAATGAGCAGTTCTTC

J: TRBJ2-2
D: TRBD2
size: -
V: TRBV11-2
length: 16
CDR3: CASSWVSGRSAGELFF
DNA: TGTGCCAGCAGCTGGGTTAGCGGGAGAAGCGCCGGGGAGCTGTTTTTT

J: TRBJ2-3
D: TRBD2
size: -
V: TRBV5-1
length: 15
CDR3: CASSLRTSGSDTQYF
DNA: TGCGCCAGCAGCCTCAGGACTAGCGGGAGTGATACGCAGTATTTT